This is a list of T cell receptor beta chains from one sample in a study of T cell responses to AZD1222 COVID-19 vaccine. Only in-frame clones appear in the TCRdb table, and some are missing; sequencing was by immunoSEQ multiplex PCR. Of about 140,000 clones listed, 88% were seen once; the top ten hold around 3%. The sample in question was peripheral blood, obtained on day 0 of AZD1222 vaccination. These receptors all come from an adult in good health. Both conserved end residues are part of each CDR3. A D gene is named only where the DNA matches it firmly. Not every row has a clone size; where given, it reads once, few, many or a size class.

v_gene	d_gene	len	j_gene	abundance	CDR3aa	CDR3nt
TRBV5-3	-	18	TRBJ1-6	-	CARSLEITVQGGKSPLHF	TGTGCCAGAAGCTTGGAGATAACGGTTCAGGGAGGAAAATCACCCCTCCACTTT
TRBV3-1/TRBV3-2	TRBD2	16	TRBJ2-1	-	CASSRGTATSVGEQFF	TGTGCCAGCAGCCGAGGGACGGCGACTAGCGTTGGTGAGCAGTTCTTC
TRBV5-4	TRBD1	15	TRBJ1-2	-	CASSSDRDRSHGYTF	TGTGCCAGCAGCTCAGACCGGGACAGAAGCCATGGCTACACCTTC
TRBV20-1	-	13	TRBJ1-5	-	CSASANSNQPQHF	TGCAGTGCTAGTGCGAATAGCAATCAGCCCCAGCATTTT
TRBV19	-	13	TRBJ1-2	-	CASSMSGAWGYTF	TGTGCCAGTAGTATGTCCGGGGCGTGGGGCTACACCTTC
TRBV19	-	15	TRBJ1-5	-	CASSIVLISNQPQHF	TGTGCCAGTAGTATAGTACTCATTAGCAATCAGCCCCAGCATTTT
TRBV30	-	14	TRBJ1-6	-	CAWSVGTQNSPLHF	TGTGCCTGGAGTGTGGGGACCCAGAATTCACCCCTCCACTTT
TRBV24-1	-	12	TRBJ1-2	once	CATSERGGGYTF	TGTGCCACCAGTGAGAGAGGAGGTGGCTACACCTTC
TRBV5-4	TRBD1	16	TRBJ1-4	-	CASSLGQGQGYEKLFF	TGTGCCAGCAGCTTGGGTCAAGGACAGGGGTATGAAAAACTGTTTTTT
TRBV5-1	-	14	TRBJ2-7	-	CASKSTAGSYEQYF	TGCGCCAGCAAATCAACAGCAGGCTCCTACGAGCAGTACTTC
TRBV9	TRBD2	15	TRBJ2-7	-	CASSPRLAGGPEQYF	TGTGCCAGCAGCCCCCGACTAGCGGGAGGCCCCGAGCAGTACTTC
TRBV27	-	14	TRBJ1-1	-	CASSSQDGNTEAFF	TGTGCCAGCAGTTCCCAGGACGGGAACACTGAAGCTTTCTTT
TRBV15	TRBD2	15	TRBJ2-2	-	CATSPSGGNTGELFF	TGTGCCACCAGTCCTAGCGGGGGGAACACCGGGGAGCTGTTTTTT
TRBV27	TRBD1	15	TRBJ2-7	-	CASSLSTGYGYEQYF	TGTGCCAGCAGTTTGTCGACAGGGTATGGGTACGAGCAGTACTTC
TRBV18	TRBD1	15	TRBJ2-2	-	CASSYDRAETGELFF	TGTGCCAGCTCCTACGACAGGGCGGAGACCGGGGAGCTGTTTTTT
TRBV11-2	TRBD2	16	TRBJ2-1	-	CASSPLGRGSYNEQFF	TGTGCCAGCAGCCCCCTTGGGAGGGGATCCTACAATGAGCAGTTCTTC
TRBV19	-	11	TRBJ2-2	few	CASGTHGELFF	TGTGCCAGTGGAACCCACGGGGAGCTGTTTTTT
TRBV4-2	-	15	TRBJ2-1	-	CASSQDLEAYNEQFF	TGTGCCAGCAGCCAAGATCTAGAAGCCTACAATGAGCAGTTCTTC
TRBV30	-	13	TRBJ1-5	-	CAWNRDANQPQHF	TGTGCCTGGAACAGGGATGCCAATCAGCCCCAGCATTTT
TRBV27	-	15	TRBJ2-7	-	CASSRDILAPYEQYF	TGTGCCAGCAGCCGTGATATTTTGGCCCCCTACGAGCAGTACTTC
TRBV6-5	-	13	TRBJ1-6	once	CASEAQGYSPLHF	TGTGCCAGTGAAGCACAGGGTTATTCACCCCTCCACTTT
TRBV7-9	-	13	TRBJ2-5	-	CASSLRDDETQYF	TGTGCCAGCAGCTTAAGGGATGACGAGACCCAGTACTTC
TRBV9	TRBD1	15	TRBJ1-1	-	CASSRRTGMNTEAFF	TGTGCCAGCAGCCGACGGACAGGTATGAACACTGAAGCTTTCTTT
TRBV20-1	-	10	TRBJ2-1	-	CSTGNNEQFF	TGCAGTACAGGGAACAATGAGCAGTTCTTC
TRBV9	-	16	TRBJ1-3	few	CASSVAPGLTRNTIYF	TGTGCCAGCAGCGTAGCTCCGGGTCTCACACGGAACACCATATATTTT
TRBV7-9	-	19	TRBJ2-7	-	CASSLEGGATTGLPYEQYF	TGTGCCAGCAGCTTAGAAGGGGGGGCCACAACAGGGCTCCCCTACGAGCAGTACTTC
TRBV5-4	-	13	TRBJ1-3	-	CASRSGPTDTIYF	TGTGCCAGCAGATCGGGACCGACGGACACCATATATTTT
TRBV6-5	-	16	TRBJ1-1	-	CASSYYLRVPNTEAFF	TGTGCCAGCAGCTACTACCTAAGGGTACCGAACACTGAAGCTTTCTTT
TRBV6-5	TRBD2	15	TRBJ2-4	-	CATGVIAGEANIQYF	TGTGCCACCGGGGTGATAGCGGGAGAAGCTAACATTCAGTACTTC
TRBV7-4	TRBD2	17	TRBJ2-4	-	CASSLSLSGAAKNIQYF	TGTGCCAGCAGCTTATCACTTAGCGGGGCAGCCAAAAACATTCAGTACTTC
TRBV5-6	-	12	TRBJ1-2	once	CASSLGRDGYTF	TGTGCCAGCAGCCTTGGGAGGGACGGCTACACCTTC
TRBV6-1	-	16	TRBJ2-1	few	CASSESSSRFYNEQFF	TGTGCCAGCAGTGAATCGTCTAGCAGGTTCTACAATGAGCAGTTCTTC
TRBV6-2/TRBV6-3	TRBD2	15	TRBJ2-1	-	CASSTRTRGDNEQFF	TGTGCCAGCAGTACCAGGACCCGGGGGGACAATGAGCAGTTCTTC
TRBV29-1	TRBD1	14	TRBJ1-5	-	CSVATGGNNQPQHF	TGCAGCGTTGCGACAGGGGGGAACAATCAGCCCCAGCATTTT
TRBV30	TRBD1	12	TRBJ2-7	-	CAWRGQTYEQYF	TGTGCCTGGAGGGGACAGACCTACGAGCAGTACTTC
TRBV27	TRBD2	18	TRBJ2-2	-	CATPGRLAGAVSTGELFF	TGTGCCACCCCCGGCCGACTAGCGGGAGCAGTAAGCACCGGGGAGCTGTTTTTT
TRBV2	-	13	TRBJ1-4	-	CASQGSVNEKLFF	TGTGCCTCACAGGGATCCGTTAATGAAAAACTGTTTTTT